This TCR beta chain was profiled in a study of OX40 agonist ivuxolimab in advanced cancers. Clones were read by immunoSEQ multiplex PCR, and TCRdb kept only the in-frame ones, dropping some. This sample has some 80,000 clones, with 65% to 90% found just once. This CDR3 region has 14 residues. Germline V gives CDR1 MNHNY, CDR2 SVGAGI (reference sequence). V was clipped by 6 bases and J by 4 bases, with 13 bases between them. Sequences were derived from CD4+ or CD8+ T cells sorted from blood, sampled in a trial of the OX40 agonist ivuxolimab. This clonotype originated in an adult with an advanced solid tumor such as melanoma, head and neck, liver or kidney cancer. The chain couples TRBV6-6 to TRBJ1-3, with D tentatively TRBD1 (5 bases). The CDR3 loop reads CASRESGTGNTIYF. The DNA of the CDR3 is TGTGCCAGCAGAGAGTCAGGGACGGGAAACACCATATATTTT.